Shown below are 9 T cell receptor beta chains from a single sample sequenced in a study of blood T cell repertoires in COVID-19. Data came from immunoSEQ multiplex PCR; TCRdb stores just in-frame clones and leaves some out. The top ten clones hold under 2% of a sample with over 200,000 clones, about 90% of them seen once. Sequencing was performed on peripheral blood. The receptor set was obtained from a man aged 40-49 years with active or convalescent COVID-19.

The CDR3 bases are TGTGCCAGCCAGACAGGGGGTGGAAACACCATATATTTT. It translates to CASQTGGGNTIYF. The chain recombines TRBV2 with TRBJ1-3; the match to TRBD1 covers 9 bases. Germline CDR1 SNHLY, CDR2 FYNNEI. CDR3 length equals 13 residues. The V gene end was trimmed by 8 bases and the J gene end by 3 bases; junction bases not matched to a gene: 2.

The rearrangement uses TRBV24-1 and TRBJ2-1; perhaps TRBD1 as D (6 bases). Germline CDR1 KGHDR, CDR2 SFDVKD. This CDR3 is built from 15 residues. V dropped 2 bases and J dropped 7 bases, with 14 bases sitting between them. This CDR3 is CATSDSGTITNEQFF. Written as DNA, the CDR3 is TGTGCCACCAGTGATTCCGGGACAATCACTAATGAGCAGTTCTTC.

This chain uses TRBV5-1 with TRBJ2-7; 10 bases map to TRBD2. Germline trimming cut 3 bases from V and 3 bases from J; bases unmatched to any gene: 12. The CDR3 totals 17 residues. Germline V gives CDR1 SGHRS, CDR2 YFSETQ. The CDR3 loop reads CASSWERTSGGSYEQYF. The CDR3 region has the DNA TGCGCCAGCAGCTGGGAGCGGACTAGCGGAGGGAGCTACGAGCAGTACTTC.

J is TRBJ2-5 and V is TRBV10-1; D not certain. V lost 8 bases, J lost 4 bases, and 8 bases lay in between. The CDR3 consists of 11 residues. Germline V CDR1 and CDR2: WNHNN, SYGVQD (reference sequence). For the CDR3, the DNA is TGCGCCAGCCCCCTCCGAGAGACCCAGTACTTC. This codes for CASPLRETQYF.

The chain couples TRBV27 to TRBJ2-3, with 7 bases matching TRBD1. This CDR3 contains 15 residues. Looked up from germline, CDR1 is MNHEY and CDR2 is SMNVEV (reference sequence). V dropped 3 bases and J dropped 2; count of bases not matched to a gene: 5. In nucleotides, the CDR3 is TGTGCCAGCAGTTTGGGGACAGTGTACACAGATACGCAGTATTTT. As protein: CASSLGTVYTDTQYF.

The chain combines TRBV4-1 with TRBJ1-1; 10 bases fit TRBD1. CDR1 is MGHRA and CDR2 is YSYEKL in the germline V gene. This CDR3 comprises 15 residues. V gave up 4 bases and J gave up 4 bases; unmatched junction bases: 6. CDR3: CASSPWDRGGTEAFF. The CDR3 DNA reads TGCGCCAGCAGCCCTTGGGACAGGGGAGGCACTGAAGCTTTCTTT.

The chain has TRBV6-4 and TRBJ1-3, with a tentative D call TRBD1 (5 bases). The CDR3 is made up of 15 amino acids. Germline assignment: CDR1 MRHNA and CDR2 SNTAGT. Trimming pared 2 bases from V and 14 bases from J, leaving 22 bases between. CDR3 sequence reads: CASSDAGVNTGILYF. CDR3 coding DNA: TGTGCCAGCAGTGACGCGGGGGTAAACACCGGGATCCTATATTTT.

The V and J genes are TRBV3-1 (or the pseudogene TRBV3-2) and TRBJ2-7, with 12 nucleotides matching TRBD2. The germline V gene encodes CDR1 LGHDT and CDR2 YNNKEL (reference sequence). The CDR3 consists of 17 residues. After removal of 0 bases from V and 3 bases from J, the junction contained 6 bases not matched to a gene. DNA for the CDR3: TGTGCCAGCAGCCAAGATTCTAGCGGGAGGGCCCTCTACGAGCAGTACTTC. It codes for CASSQDSSGRALYEQYF.

V and J are TRBV7-9 and TRBJ1-2; TRBD1 aligns across 7 bases. From germline, CDR1 is SEHNR and CDR2 FQNEAQ (reference sequence). The CDR3 is made up of 16 amino acids. After removal of 2 bases from V and 5 bases from J, the junction contained 11 bases not matched to a gene. Here the CDR3 DNA reads TGTGCCAGCAGCTTACAAGGGGGCCCGGGCAAATATGGCTACACCTTC. Amino acid sequence: CASSLQGGPGKYGYTF. Filled out from reference TRBV7-9 and TRBJ1-2, the complete variable domain reads DTGVSQNPRHKITKRGQNVTFRCDPISEHNRLYWYRQTLGQGPEFLTYFQNEAQLEKSRLLSDRFSAERPKGSFSTLEIQRTEQGDSAMYLCASSLQGGPGKYGYTFGSGTRLTVV.